Listed below are T cell receptor beta chains from one sample, sequenced in a study of regulatory T cells in long-lasting Graves disease. One entry per CDR3 protein, called by TCRdb with MiXCR from the multiplex PCR reads. The sample lists approximately 380,000 distinct CDR3 sequences; under 25% were seen once. The material was peripheral blood mononuclear cells (PBMCs), obtained when the disease was refractory, from a patient treated with antithyroid drugs. The receptor set was obtained from a female donor with Graves disease. CDR3s include the opening cysteine and the closing phenylalanine or tryptophan. A D gene is named only where the DNA matches it firmly. Some rows mark clone size as missing; the rest say once, few, many or name a class of expanded clone.

V,size,D,J,CDR3,DNA
TRBV7-8,NA,NA,TRBJ2-5,CASSLASRGSQETQYF,TGTGCCAGCAGCTTAGCCTCGAGGGGGAGTCAAGAGACCCAGTACTTC
TRBV27,NA,TRBD2,TRBJ2-3,CAGSPLERGYTDTQYF,TGTGCCGGCAGTCCGCTTGAGCGGGGATACACAGATACGCAGTATTTT
TRBV28,once,NA,TRBJ2-2,CASTLVGAGELFF,TGTGCCAGCACCCTAGTGGGGGCCGGGGAGCTGTTTTTT
TRBV15,many,NA,TRBJ1-1,CATSRDPSLTPIYTEAFF,TGTGCCACCAGCAGAGATCCGAGCCTTACCCCGATATACACTGAAGCTTTCTTT
TRBV7-2,many,TRBD2,TRBJ2-5,CASSLAGGAQETQYF,TGTGCCAGCAGCTTAGCCGGGGGGGCACAAGAGACCCAGTACTTC
TRBV7-9,NA,NA,TRBJ2-7,CASSWSGDEQYF,TGTGCCAGCAGCTGGTCTGGGGACGAGCAGTACTTC
TRBV3-1,NA,NA,TRBJ2-7,CASSQDGGGWRSYEQYF,TGTGCCAGCAGCCAAGATGGGGGCGGGTGGAGGTCCTACGAGCAGTACTTC
TRBV7-3,few,NA,TRBJ2-6,CASSSQALSGASVLTF,TGTGCCAGCAGCTCTCAGGCCCTCTCTGGGGCCAGCGTCCTGACTTTC
TRBV29-1,NA,TRBD1,TRBJ2-1,CSVVPGQDYNEQFF,TGCAGCGTTGTTCCGGGACAGGATTACAATGAGCAGTTCTTC
TRBV27,few,TRBD1,TRBJ2-2,CASSPGLGGTNTGELFF,TGTGCCAGCAGTCCCGGGTTAGGGGGCACTAACACCGGGGAGCTGTTTTTT
TRBV11-2,few,TRBD2,TRBJ2-7,CTSSSAPGLKYEQYF,TGTACCAGCAGCTCGGCCCCGGGACTAAAGTACGAGCAGTACTTC
TRBV11-2,NA,NA,TRBJ1-4,CASSSRPGNEKLFF,TGTGCCAGCAGCTCCCGACCGGGTAATGAAAAACTGTTTTTT
TRBV11-2,NA,NA,TRBJ2-1,CASSLAAYEQFF,TGTGCCAGCAGCTTAGCGGCGTATGAGCAGTTCTTC
TRBV18,NA,TRBD1,TRBJ2-2,CASSPGTGSAGELFF,TGTGCCAGCTCACCAGGGACAGGGAGCGCCGGGGAGCTGTTTTTT
TRBV27,many,NA,TRBJ1-5,CASSFARSQPQHF,TGTGCCAGCAGTTTCGCACGGAGCCAGCCCCAGCATTTT
TRBV19,few,NA,TRBJ1-1,CASRPRLTRDTEAFF,TGTGCCAGTAGACCTCGACTAACAAGGGACACTGAAGCTTTCTTT
TRBV19,many,TRBD1,TRBJ2-7,CASSSTGAPVYEQYF,TGTGCCAGTAGCTCCACAGGGGCACCCGTCTACGAGCAGTACTTC
TRBV27,NA,NA,TRBJ2-2,CASSTFGTLGTGELFF,TGTGCCAGCAGTACTTTTGGGACATTGGGGACCGGGGAGCTGTTTTTT
TRBV30,NA,TRBD1,TRBJ1-2,CAWSLRSRDRANYGYTF,TGTGCCTGGAGTCTCAGGAGCCGGGACAGGGCTAACTATGGCTACACCTTC
TRBV9,many,NA,TRBJ2-5,CASSLGRLQETQYF,TGTGCCAGCAGTCTTGGACGGCTTCAAGAGACCCAGTACTTC
TRBV7-2,many,NA,TRBJ1-2,CASSLDGRGGGYTF,TGTGCCAGCAGCTTAGATGGCAGGGGTGGTGGCTACACCTTC
TRBV4-1,NA,NA,TRBJ1-2,CASSQESPMQGAYYGYTF,TGCGCCAGCAGCCAAGAGTCCCCCATGCAAGGGGCCTACTATGGCTACACCTTC
TRBV12-3/TRBV12-4,many,NA,TRBJ2-5,CASSGTVLQETQYF,TGTGCCAGCAGTGGGACCGTCCTTCAAGAGACCCAGTACTTC
TRBV7-2,few,NA,TRBJ2-7,CASSLTSGYYEQYF,TGTGCCAGCAGCTTAACCTCCGGTTACTACGAGCAGTACTTC
TRBV29-1,NA,TRBD1,TRBJ2-1,CSVGMTGTYNEQFF,TGCAGCGTCGGGATGACAGGGACCTACAATGAGCAGTTCTTC
TRBV7-2,few,NA,TRBJ1-2,CASSLAERQEYTF,TGTGCCAGCAGCTTAGCGGAACGTCAGGAGTACACCTTC
TRBV3-1,NA,TRBD1,TRBJ1-1,CASSATGSTEAFF,TGTGCCAGCAGCGCGACAGGGTCCACTGAAGCTTTCTTT
TRBV9,NA,NA,TRBJ2-5,CASSAEAGIQETQYF,TGTGCCAGCAGCGCGGAAGCGGGTATCCAAGAGACCCAGTACTTC
TRBV4-3,NA,NA,TRBJ1-6,CASSQDKEHWISPLHF,TGCGCCAGCAGCCAAGATAAAGAACATTGGATTTCACCCCTCCACTTT
TRBV29-1,few,NA,TRBJ1-1,CSVEGLGLDTEAFF,TGCAGCGTTGAGGGTTTAGGGTTGGACACTGAAGCTTTCTTT
TRBV5-1,NA,NA,TRBJ2-2,CASSLEGLGTGELFF,TGCGCCAGCAGCTTAGAGGGTTTGGGCACCGGGGAGCTGTTTTTT
TRBV19,NA,TRBD1,TRBJ1-4,CASSGTGPNEKLFF,TGTGCCAGTAGTGGGACAGGGCCTAATGAAAAACTGTTTTTT
TRBV30,many,NA,TRBJ1-4,CAWSRAGGEKLFF,TGTGCCTGGAGCCGGGCGGGAGGAGAAAAACTGTTTTTT